The clone carrying this T cell receptor (beta chain) was observed a handful of times. The data originate from a study of PD-1 blockade in classical Hodgkin lymphoma. The CDR3 covers 16 residues. CDR1 and CDR2 (germline): SGHTA, FQGTGA. Trimming removed 1 base at V and 9 bases at J, with 16 bases between. Some clones are missing from TCRdb's copy, which holds only in-frame ones; the method was immunoSEQ multiplex PCR. The table shows 50,000 to 75,000 clones, with approximately 88% occurring only once. All the patients suffered relapse after autologous stem cell transplantation, and brentuximab vedotin exposure differed.

The chain is built from TRBV7-3 and TRBJ1-6; a weak D match, TRBD1 (6 bases). This material consisted of peripheral blood mononuclear cells (PBMCs), taken at baseline. The receptor's source is a human donor with classical Hodgkin lymphoma. CDR3 sequence reads: CASSLMARGGGSPLHF. CDR3 nucleotide sequence: TGTGCCAGCAGCTTAATGGCCAGGGGCGGGGGTTCACCCCTCCACTTT.